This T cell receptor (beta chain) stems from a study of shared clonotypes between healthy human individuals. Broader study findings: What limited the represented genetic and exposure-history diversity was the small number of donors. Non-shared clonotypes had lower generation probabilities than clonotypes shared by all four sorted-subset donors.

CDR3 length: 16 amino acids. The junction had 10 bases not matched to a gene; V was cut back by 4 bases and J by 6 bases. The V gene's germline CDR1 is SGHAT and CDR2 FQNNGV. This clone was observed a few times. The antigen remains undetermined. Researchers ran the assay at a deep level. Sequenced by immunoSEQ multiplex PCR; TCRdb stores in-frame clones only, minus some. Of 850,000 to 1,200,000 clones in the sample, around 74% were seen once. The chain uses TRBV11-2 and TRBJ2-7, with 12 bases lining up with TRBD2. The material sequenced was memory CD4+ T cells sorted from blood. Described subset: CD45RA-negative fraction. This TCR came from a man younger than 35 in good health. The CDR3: CASSSLTSGRIGEQYF. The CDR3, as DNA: TGTGCCAGCAGCTCCCTGACTAGCGGGAGAATCGGCGAGCAGTACTTC.